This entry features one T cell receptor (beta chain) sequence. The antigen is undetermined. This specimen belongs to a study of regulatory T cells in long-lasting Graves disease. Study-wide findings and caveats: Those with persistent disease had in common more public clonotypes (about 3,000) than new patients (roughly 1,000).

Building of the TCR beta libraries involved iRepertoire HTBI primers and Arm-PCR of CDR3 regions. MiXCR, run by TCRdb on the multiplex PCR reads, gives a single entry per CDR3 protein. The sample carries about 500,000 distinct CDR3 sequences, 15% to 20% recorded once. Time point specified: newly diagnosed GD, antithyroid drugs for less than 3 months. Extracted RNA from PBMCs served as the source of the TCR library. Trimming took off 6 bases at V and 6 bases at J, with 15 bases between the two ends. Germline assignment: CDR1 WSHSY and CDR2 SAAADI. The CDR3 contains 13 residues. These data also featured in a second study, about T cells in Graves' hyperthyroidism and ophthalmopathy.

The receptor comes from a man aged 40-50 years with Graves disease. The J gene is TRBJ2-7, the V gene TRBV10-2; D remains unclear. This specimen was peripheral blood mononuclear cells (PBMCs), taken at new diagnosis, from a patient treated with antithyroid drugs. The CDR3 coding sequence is TGCGCCAGCAGGTCGGACGGGTATCGCGAGCAGTACTTC. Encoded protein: CASRSDGYREQYF.